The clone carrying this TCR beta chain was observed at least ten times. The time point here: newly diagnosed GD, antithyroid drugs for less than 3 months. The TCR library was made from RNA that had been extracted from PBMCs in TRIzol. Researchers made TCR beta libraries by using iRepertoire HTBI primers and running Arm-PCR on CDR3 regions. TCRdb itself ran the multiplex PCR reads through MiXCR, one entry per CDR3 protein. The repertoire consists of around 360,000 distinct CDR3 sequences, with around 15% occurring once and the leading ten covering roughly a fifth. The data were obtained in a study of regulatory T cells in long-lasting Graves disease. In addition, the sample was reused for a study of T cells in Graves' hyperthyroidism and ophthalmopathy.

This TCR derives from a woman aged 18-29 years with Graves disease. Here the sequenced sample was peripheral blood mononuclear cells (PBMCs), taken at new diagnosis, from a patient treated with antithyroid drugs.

The DNA of the CDR3 is TGTGCCACCAGTGCGTCCGCAGGGGGCCGAGATAGCAATCAGCCCCAGCATTTT. Translation: CATSASAGGRDSNQPQHF. The chain employs TRBV15 and TRBJ1-5; TRBD1 aligns across 8 bases. The CDR3 length is 18 residues. Germline loops: CDR1 LNHNV, CDR2 YYDKDF (reference sequence). J was trimmed by 0 bases and V by 6 bases; bases with no gene match: 13.